Presented here are 27 T cell receptor beta chains from one specimen sequenced in a study of blood T cell repertoires in COVID-19. Clones were read by immunoSEQ multiplex PCR, and TCRdb kept only the in-frame ones, dropping some. In the table there are 250,000 or so clones, around 93% of which are singletons. Sequencing used PBMCs or T cells enriched from blood (not recorded which). The receptors here all came from a man in his forties who had been exposed to COVID-19.

The chain carries TRBV30 and TRBJ2-7, with TRBD2 matching over 8 bases. V trimming: 5 bases; J trimming: 2 bases; junction bases outside the gene matches: 5. Germline lookup yields CDR1 GTSNPN and CDR2 SVGIG (reference sequence). This CDR3 is 13 amino acids long. The CDR3 nucleotides read TGTGCCTGGGCTGGACTAGCTCCCTACGAGCAGTACTTC. This gives the protein CAWAGLAPYEQYF.

The chain has TRBV7-2 and TRBJ2-2, with 7 positions matching TRBD1. This CDR3 is 14 amino acids long. V lost 5 bases, J lost 4 bases, and 4 bases stayed unmatched. Germline CDR1 is SGHTA and CDR2 is FQGNSA. The CDR3 region has the DNA TGTGCCAGCAGCCAGGGACAGACCACCGGGGAGCTGTTTTTT. Translating it yields CASSQGQTTGELFF.

Notes on this clone: One end of the junction varies from germline; a read error may be responsible. This rearrangement joins TRBV4-3 to TRBJ2-2, with D perhaps TRBD1 (6 bases). Germline values: CDR1 LGHNA, CDR2 YSLEER. This CDR3 comprises 14 residues. CDR3 loop: CASSEETGPGELFF. CDR3 nucleotide sequence: TGCGCCAGCAGCGAAGAAACAGGGCCCGGGGAGCTGTTTTTT.

This rearrangement joins TRBV6-2 or TRBV6-3 to TRBJ2-1, with 7 nucleotides matching TRBD2. CDR1 and CDR2 from the germline V gene are MNHEY and SVGEGT. J gave up 6 bases and V 3 bases, and 8 bases lay outside the gene matches. This CDR3 is 15 amino acids long. The CDR3 here is CASSYWLSGGNEQFF. The CDR3 DNA reads as TGTGCCAGCAGTTATTGGCTATCGGGAGGCAATGAGCAGTTCTTC.

The genes are TRBV19 and TRBJ1-1, with 9 bases that match TRBD1. V lost 10 bases, J lost 4 bases, and 7 bases stayed unmatched. Germline V gives CDR1 LNHDA, CDR2 SQIVND (reference sequence). The CDR3 has 13 amino acids. CDR3 bases: TGTGCCACCACGGGACAGGGTTTCACTGAAGCTTTCTTT. This sequence encodes CATTGQGFTEAFF.

This clone was found once. V usage is TRBV21-1 and J usage is TRBJ2-7; TRBD2, the D gene given by the table, was not confirmed from the DNA. TRBV21-1 is an annotated pseudogene. This CDR3 region has 17 residues. The CDR3 sequence: CASSLAAPGVPAGGQYF. CDR3 nucleotide sequence: TGTGCCAGCAGCTTAGCCGCCCCGGGCGTGCCAGCGGGGGGGCAGTACTTC.

This clone came up a few times. This chain uses TRBV28 with TRBJ2-3, with TRBD2 matching 8 bases. This CDR3 is built from 18 residues. Losses at the gene ends were 3 bases for V and 3 bases for J; bases not matched to a gene: 14. In germline, CDR1 is MDHEN, CDR2 SYDVKM. The CDR3 loop reads CASSFGSGGGRLTDTQYF. The CDR3, as DNA: TGTGCCAGCAGTTTCGGCTCCGGGGGCGGGAGGTTGACAGATACGCAGTATTTT.

This chain connects TRBV27 to TRBJ2-5; D may be TRBD1 (6 bases). Germline V gene data show CDR1 as MNHEY and CDR2 as SMNVEV (reference sequence). Trimming cost V 1 base and J 3 bases, with 9 bases left between them. CDR3 length: 14 amino acids. The CDR3 nucleotides are TGTGCCAGCAGTTTATACGGACAGAAAGAGACCCAGTACTTC. Translated: CASSLYGQKETQYF.

With respect to this clone: The same CDR3 can be traced to other DNA sequences in this sample. The rearrangement uses TRBV7-9 and TRBJ1-1; no definite D call. The germline V and J ends were trimmed by 5 bases and 0 bases, with 10 bases remaining between them. Germline V lookup: CDR1 SEHNR, CDR2 FQNEAQ (reference sequence). CDR3 length: 14 residues. The DNA for the CDR3 is TGTGCCAGCAGCCTCGAGTCAATGAACACTGAAGCTTTCTTT. It codes for CASSLESMNTEAFF.

The CDR3 region is CASSQSGIYGYTF. Here the CDR3 DNA reads TGCGCCAGCAGCCAGTCAGGGATCTATGGCTACACCTTC. This chain links TRBV4-1 with TRBJ1-2, with D possibly TRBD1 on 5 matching bases. The germline V gene has CDR1 MGHRA and CDR2 YSYEKL. Trimming removed 3 bases at V and 4 bases at J, with 9 bases between. CDR3 size: 13 residues.

The chain joins TRBV7-3 to TRBJ1-1; D might be TRBD1 (6 bases). V gave up 5 bases and J gave up 1 base, with 11 bases separating them. This CDR3 has 14 amino acids. Germline CDR1 is SGHTA and CDR2 is FQGTGA. CDR3 nucleotides: TGTGCCAGCAGCCTGGGACATAAGAACACTGAAGCTTTCTTT. Encoded protein: CASSLGHKNTEAFF.

The rearrangement joins TRBV10-3 to TRBJ1-1; 7 positions agree with TRBD1. The CDR3 length is 15 residues. The J segment lost 0 bases and the V segment lost 7 bases, leaving 8 bases of the junction unmatched. CDR1 is ENHRY, CDR2 SYGVKD, per germline. The CDR3 region has the DNA TGTGCCATCATGGGCCGGGACAGTCTGAACACTGAAGCTTTCTTT. Amino acid sequence: CAIMGRDSLNTEAFF.

This chain links TRBV7-9 with TRBJ2-3, with TRBD2 matching over 8 bases. Germline trimming cut 0 bases from V and 0 bases from J; bases unmatched to any gene: 5. The CDR3 is made up of 17 amino acids. Germline V gives CDR1 SEHNR, CDR2 FQNEAQ (reference sequence). Here the CDR3 reads CASSLALAGLSTDTQYF. The CDR3 DNA follows: TGTGCCAGCAGCTTAGCGCTAGCGGGTCTTAGCACAGATACGCAGTATTTT.

Only one count was recorded for this clone. The chain joins TRBV28 to TRBJ1-1; a possible D gene is TRBD1 (6 bases). V shed 5 bases and J shed 0 bases, with 13 bases lying between them. This CDR3 region has 15 residues. Germline V gene data show CDR1 as MDHEN and CDR2 as SYDVKM. This chain's CDR3 is CASSTLTGLNTEAFF. As DNA, the CDR3 is TGTGCCAGCAGTACGTTGACAGGACTGAACACTGAAGCTTTCTTT. The whole variable domain, filled in from reference TRBV28 and TRBJ1-1, reads DVKVTQSSRYLVKRTGEKVFLECVQDMDHENMFWYRQDPGLGLRLIYFSYDVKMKEKGDIPEGYSVSREKKERFSLILESASTNQTSMYLCASSTLTGLNTEAFFGQGTRLTVV.

The gene calls are TRBV15 and TRBJ2-1, with a possible D match to TRBD1 (5 bases). Per the germline V gene, CDR1 is LNHNV and CDR2 is YYDKDF (reference sequence). V dropped 0 bases and J dropped 5 bases, with 14 bases sitting between them. The CDR3 consists of 16 residues. The CDR3 spells CATSRDYQGPNNEQFF. In nucleotides, the CDR3 is TGTGCCACCAGCAGAGATTACCAGGGTCCTAACAATGAGCAGTTCTTC.

The genes are TRBV7-2 and TRBJ2-1, with TRBD2 matching over 10 bases. This CDR3 is 16 amino acids long. The junction had 6 bases not matched to a gene; V was cut back by 5 bases and J by 2 bases. Germline CDR1 and CDR2: SGHTA and FQGNSA. CDR3: CASSMVAGGAYNEQFF. Written as DNA, the CDR3 is TGTGCCAGCAGCATGGTAGCGGGAGGCGCCTACAATGAGCAGTTCTTC. The full variable domain, completed using reference TRBV7-2 and TRBJ2-1, is GAGVSQSPSNKVTEKGKDVELRCDPISGHTALYWYRQSLGQGLEFLIYFQGNSAPDKSGLPSDRFSAERTGGSVSTLTIQRTQQEDSAVYLCASSMVAGGAYNEQFFGPGTRLTVL.

The chain has TRBV5-1 and TRBJ2-5; 8 bases match TRBD1. CDR3 length: 15 amino acids. The junction had 9 bases not matched to a gene; V was cut back by 2 bases and J by 6 bases. In germline, CDR1 is SGHRS, CDR2 YFSETQ. The chain's CDR3 is CASSLPQGADQTQYF. CDR3 coding DNA: TGCGCCAGCAGCTTACCTCAGGGGGCGGATCAGACCCAGTACTTC.

The chain uses TRBV12-2 and TRBJ2-7; TRBD2, the D gene given by the table, was not confirmed from the DNA. TRBV12-2 is a pseudogene. The CDR3 covers 19 residues. The CDR3 loop reads CASRQRGQREAPILCEQYF. CDR3 sequence (DNA): TGTGCAAGTCGCCAAAGAGGCCAGCGGGAGGCCCCCATTTTGTGCGAGCAGTACTTC.

The CDR3 reads CASSFLFSKLANTGELFF. The CDR3 nucleotides read TGCGCCAGCAGCTTCTTGTTTTCGAAACTCGCGAACACCGGGGAGCTGTTTTTT. The V and J genes are TRBV5-1 and TRBJ2-2; no clear D gene. This CDR3 is built from 18 residues. Germline-derived CDR1 and CDR2 are SGHRS and YFSETQ. V shed 2 bases and J shed 0 bases, with 17 bases lying between them.

The rearrangement uses TRBV5-6 and TRBJ1-1; a weak D match, TRBD1 (6 bases). V was shortened by 0 bases and J by 1 base, with 7 bases between the two germline ends. This CDR3 has 14 residues. The germline V gene encodes CDR1 SGHDT and CDR2 YYEEEE. Here the CDR3 reads CASSLDRANTEAFF. The CDR3 nucleotides read TGTGCCAGCAGCTTGGACAGGGCGAACACTGAAGCTTTCTTT. Using reference TRBV5-6 and TRBJ1-1 for the parts outside the CDR3, the full variable domain is DAGVTQSPTHLIKTRGQQVTLRCSPKSGHDTVSWYQQALGQGPQFIFQYYEEEERQRGNFPDRFSGHQFPNYSSELNVNALLLGDSALYLCASSLDRANTEAFFGQGTRLTVV.

V usage is TRBV19 and J usage is TRBJ1-1; no reliable D call. The V and J ends lost 1 base and 0 bases respectively, with 3 bases between them. There are 13 residues in the CDR3. CDR1 is LNHDA and CDR2 is SQIVND in the germline V gene (reference sequence). The CDR3 reads CASSIAMNTEAFF. CDR3 in DNA: TGTGCCAGTAGTATAGCTATGAACACTGAAGCTTTCTTT.

V usage is TRBV27 and J usage is TRBJ1-3; 7 bases are a match to TRBD1. The V gene's germline CDR1 is MNHEY and CDR2 SMNVEV (reference sequence). The J segment lost 3 bases and the V segment lost 7 bases, leaving 3 bases of the junction unmatched. The length of the CDR3 is 13 residues. In nucleotides, the CDR3 is TGTGCCAGCACACAGGGGTATGGAAACACCATATATTTT. This translates into CASTQGYGNTIYF.

The genes are TRBV19 and TRBJ1-1; 8 bases are shared with TRBD1. V shed 5 bases, J shed 6 bases, and the junction held 8 bases outside the gene matches. Germline loops: CDR1 LNHDA, CDR2 SQIVND (reference sequence). This CDR3 is 14 amino acids long. CDR3 region: CASSQDRATPEAFF. DNA of the CDR3: TGTGCCAGTAGTCAGGACAGGGCAACCCCTGAAGCTTTCTTT.

This sequence joins TRBV19 and TRBJ2-1, with 8 nucleotides matching TRBD2. The germline gives CDR1 LNHDA, CDR2 SQIVND (reference sequence). Trimming at V came to 6 bases and at J to 3 bases, leaving 10 bases not matched to a gene. CDR3 size: 16 residues. For the CDR3, the DNA is TGTGCCAGTAGCCCCCACCTTGGGACTAGCTACAATGAGCAGTTCTTC. It encodes CASSPHLGTSYNEQFF.

The V gene is TRBV13, the J gene TRBJ1-1; TRBD1 might be the D (6 bases). Trimming left V 6 bases short and J 5 bases short, with 16 bases between. Germline V gene data show CDR1 as PRHDT and CDR2 as FYEKMQ (reference sequence). The CDR3 is 14 residues long. The DNA for the CDR3 is TGTGCCAGCAGACCCCAGGGGTTCGAGACTGAAGCTTTCTTT. This codes for CASRPQGFETEAFF.

This chain uses TRBV5-1 with TRBJ2-3; TRBD2 might be the D (6 bases). Germline CDR1 and CDR2: SGHRS and YFSETQ. The CDR3 is 14 residues long. The V end was cut by 5 bases, the J end by 3 bases, with 13 bases between. CDR3 bases: TGCGCCAGCAGACAAGGGACTGGAACAGATACGCAGTATTTT. Protein product: CASRQGTGTDTQYF. The full variable domain, in which reference TRBV5-1 and TRBJ2-3 provide the parts outside the CDR3, is KAGVTQTPRYLIKTRGQQVTLSCSPISGHRSVSWYQQTPGQGLQFLFEYFSETQRNKGNFPGRFSGRQFSNSRSEMNVSTLELGDSALYLCASRQGTGTDTQYFGPGTRLTVL.

V and J are TRBV4-1 and TRBJ2-2; D remains unclear. Trimming left V 3 bases short and J 1 base short, with 3 bases between. Germline CDR1 MGHRA, CDR2 YSYEKL. This CDR3 region has 13 residues. The CDR3 DNA is TGCGCCAGCAGCCATATGAACACCGGGGAGCTGTTTTTT. Translated, it gives CASSHMNTGELFF.